One and the same sample provided the 2 T cell receptor beta chains below, sequenced in a study of blood T cell repertoires in COVID-19. The repertoire was sequenced with immunoSEQ multiplex PCR; TCRdb's copy has only in-frame clones and lacks some. The sample holds about 200,000 clones, about nine tenths seen once. The specimen sequenced was peripheral blood. All receptors derive from a man between 45 and 60 years old with acute or convalescent COVID-19.

The chain uses TRBV18 and TRBJ1-4; TRBD1 might be the D (5 bases). In germline, CDR1 is KGHSH, CDR2 LQKENI. The length of the CDR3 is 17 residues. V was shortened by 2 bases and J by 5 bases, with 18 bases between the two germline ends. The CDR3 loop is CASSPSYTGGVNEKLFF. In nucleotides, the CDR3 is TGTGCCAGCTCACCATCTTACACCGGGGGGGTGAATGAAAAACTGTTTTTT. The full variable domain, with the rest looked up from reference TRBV18 and TRBJ1-4, is NAGVMQNPRHLVRRRGQEARLRCSPMKGHSHVYWYRQLPEEGLKFMVYLQKENIIDESGMPKERFSAEFPKEGPSILRIQQVVRGDSAAYFCASSPSYTGGVNEKLFFGSGTQLSVL.

This CDR3 is CASNGVTNYGYTF. The DNA for the CDR3 is TGTGCCAGCAACGGGGTAACTAACTATGGCTACACCTTC. The chain uses TRBV6-5 and TRBJ1-2; D remains unclear. This CDR3 has 13 residues. CDR1 MNHEY and CDR2 SVGAGI come from the germline V gene. V gave up 7 bases and J gave up 0 bases, with 9 bases separating them.